The entry that follows covers one T cell receptor beta chain sequence. Its matching antigen is unknown. This sample is part of a study of cytomegalovirus exposure and HLA in healthy donors. Looking at the study overall: Per a later analysis, the approximately 690 first-cohort and 120 or so validation repertoires shared one platform.

Among the 110 or so subjects of the validation cohort, separate from the approximately 670-subject first cohort, were the donors. Generated by immunoSEQ multiplex PCR, the TCRdb table keeps only in-frame clones and is missing some. The sample includes some 200,000 clones, around 90% seen only once; the top ten take more than 1%. The CDR3 is 15 residues long. Germline CDR1 SGDLS, CDR2 YYNGEE. The V end was cut by 6 bases, the J end by 8 bases, with 23 bases between. The study, taken as a whole, reports: The study labeled 150 to 200 TCR beta chains cytomegalovirus-associated.

The TCR originated in a woman between 18 and 29 years old in good health and CMV-seronegative. This chain uses TRBV9 with TRBJ1-1; a possible D gene is TRBD1 (6 bases). The sample was PBMCs. In DNA form, the CDR3 reads TGTGCCAGCACAGGGGAGGGGATCGGGCTTACCGAAGCTTTCTTT. Translating it yields CASTGEGIGLTEAFF. The variable domain in full, with the rest retrieved from reference TRBV9 and TRBJ1-1, is DSGVTQTPKHLITATGQRVTLRCSPRSGDLSVYWYQQSLDQGLQFLIQYYNGEERAKGNILERFSAQQFPDLHSELNLSSLELGDSALYFCASTGEGIGLTEAFFGQGTRLTVV.